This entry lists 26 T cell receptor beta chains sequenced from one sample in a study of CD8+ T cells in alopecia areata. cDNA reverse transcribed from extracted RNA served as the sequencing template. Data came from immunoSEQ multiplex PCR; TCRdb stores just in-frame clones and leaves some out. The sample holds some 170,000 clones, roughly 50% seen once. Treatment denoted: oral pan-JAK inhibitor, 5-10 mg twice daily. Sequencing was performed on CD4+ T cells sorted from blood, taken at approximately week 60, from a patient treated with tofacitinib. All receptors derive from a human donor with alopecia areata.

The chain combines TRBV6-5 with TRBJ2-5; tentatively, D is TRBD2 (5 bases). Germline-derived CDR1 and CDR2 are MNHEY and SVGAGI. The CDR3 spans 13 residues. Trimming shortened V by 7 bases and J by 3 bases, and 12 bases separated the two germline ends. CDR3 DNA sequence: TGTGCCAGCACCGGACCGGGAAAAGAGACCCAGTACTTC. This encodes CASTGPGKETQYF.

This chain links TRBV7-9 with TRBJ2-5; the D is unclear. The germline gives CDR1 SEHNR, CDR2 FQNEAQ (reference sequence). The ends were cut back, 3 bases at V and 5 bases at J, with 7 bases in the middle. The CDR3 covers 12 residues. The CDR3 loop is CASSFGMETQYF. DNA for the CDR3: TGTGCCAGCAGCTTTGGGATGGAGACCCAGTACTTC.

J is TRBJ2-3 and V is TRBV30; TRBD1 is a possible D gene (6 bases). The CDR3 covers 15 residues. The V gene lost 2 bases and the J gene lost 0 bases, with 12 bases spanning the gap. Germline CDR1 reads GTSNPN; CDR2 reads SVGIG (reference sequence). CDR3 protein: CAWSRRQGSTDTQYF. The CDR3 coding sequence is TGTGCCTGGAGTAGGCGGCAGGGGAGCACAGATACGCAGTATTTT.

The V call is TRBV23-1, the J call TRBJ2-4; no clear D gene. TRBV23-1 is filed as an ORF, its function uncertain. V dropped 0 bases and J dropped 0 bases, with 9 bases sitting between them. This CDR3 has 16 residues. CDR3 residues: CASSQSTLLAKNIQYF. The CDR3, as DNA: TGCGCCAGCAGTCAATCCACACTCCTAGCCAAAAACATTCAGTACTTC.

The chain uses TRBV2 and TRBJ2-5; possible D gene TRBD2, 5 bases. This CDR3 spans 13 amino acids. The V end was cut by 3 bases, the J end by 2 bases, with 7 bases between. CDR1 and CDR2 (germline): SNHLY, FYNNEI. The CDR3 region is CASSESGQETQYF. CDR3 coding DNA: TGTGCCAGCAGTGAGTCGGGACAAGAGACCCAGTACTTC. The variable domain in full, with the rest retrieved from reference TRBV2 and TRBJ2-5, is EPEVTQTPSHQVTQMGQEVILRCVPISNHLYFYWYRQILGQKVEFLVSFYNNEISEKSEIFDDQFSVERPDGSNFTLKIRSTKLEDSAMYFCASSESGQETQYFGPGTRLLVL.

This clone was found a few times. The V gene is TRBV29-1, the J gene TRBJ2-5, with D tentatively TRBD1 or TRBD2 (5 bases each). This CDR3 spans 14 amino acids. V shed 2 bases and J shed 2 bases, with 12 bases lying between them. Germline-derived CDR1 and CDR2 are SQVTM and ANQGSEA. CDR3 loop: CSVEPPGAQETQYF. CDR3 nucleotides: TGCAGCGTTGAACCTCCCGGGGCACAAGAGACCCAGTACTTC.

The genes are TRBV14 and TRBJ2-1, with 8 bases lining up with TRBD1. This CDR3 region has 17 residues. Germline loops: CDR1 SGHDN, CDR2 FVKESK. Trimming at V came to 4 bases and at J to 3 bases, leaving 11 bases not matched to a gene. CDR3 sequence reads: CASSPPIGDRNYNEQFF. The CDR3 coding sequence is TGTGCCAGCAGCCCTCCTATTGGGGACAGGAACTACAATGAGCAGTTCTTC.

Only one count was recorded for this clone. CDR3 DNA: TGCGCCAGCAGCTTGGGATCCGCGGGGGGCGGCAATGAGCAGTTCTTC. Encoded protein: CASSLGSAGGGNEQFF. The chain recombines TRBV5-1 with TRBJ2-1, with TRBD2 matching 8 bases. Trimming at V came to 0 bases and at J to 6 bases, leaving 8 bases not matched to a gene. CDR3 length: 16 residues. Per the germline V gene, CDR1 is SGHRS and CDR2 is YFSETQ. The full variable domain, its missing parts supplied by reference TRBV5-1 and TRBJ2-1, is KAGVTQTPRYLIKTRGQQVTLSCSPISGHRSVSWYQQTPGQGLQFLFEYFSETQRNKGNFPGRFSGRQFSNSRSEMNVSTLELGDSALYLCASSLGSAGGGNEQFFGPGTRLTVL.

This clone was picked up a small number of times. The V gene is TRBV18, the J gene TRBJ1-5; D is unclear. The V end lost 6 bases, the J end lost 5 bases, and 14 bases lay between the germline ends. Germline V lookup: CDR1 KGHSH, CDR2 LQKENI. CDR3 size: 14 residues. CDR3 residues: CASSPFGEDQPQHF. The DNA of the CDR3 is TGTGCCAGCTCCCCCTTCGGGGAAGATCAGCCCCAGCATTTT.

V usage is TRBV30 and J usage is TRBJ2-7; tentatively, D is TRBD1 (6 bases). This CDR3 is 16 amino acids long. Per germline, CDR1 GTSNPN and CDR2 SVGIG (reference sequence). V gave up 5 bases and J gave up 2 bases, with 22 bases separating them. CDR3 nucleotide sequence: TGTGCCTGGGGAGGTTCCCCAGGGGTTCCGACCTACGAGCAGTACTTC. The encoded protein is CAWGGSPGVPTYEQYF.

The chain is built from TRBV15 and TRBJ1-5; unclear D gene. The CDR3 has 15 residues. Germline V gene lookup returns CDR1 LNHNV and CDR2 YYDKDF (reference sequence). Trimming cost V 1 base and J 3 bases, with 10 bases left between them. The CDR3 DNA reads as TGTGCCACCAGCAGAGGAGGCAGAGACAATCAGCCCCAGCATTTT. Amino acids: CATSRGGRDNQPQHF.

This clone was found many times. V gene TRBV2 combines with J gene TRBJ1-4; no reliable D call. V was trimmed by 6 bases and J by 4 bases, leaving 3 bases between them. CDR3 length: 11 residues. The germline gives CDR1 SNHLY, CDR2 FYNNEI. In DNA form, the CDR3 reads TGTGCCAGCAGCGGTAATGAAAAACTGTTTTTT. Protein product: CASSGNEKLFF.

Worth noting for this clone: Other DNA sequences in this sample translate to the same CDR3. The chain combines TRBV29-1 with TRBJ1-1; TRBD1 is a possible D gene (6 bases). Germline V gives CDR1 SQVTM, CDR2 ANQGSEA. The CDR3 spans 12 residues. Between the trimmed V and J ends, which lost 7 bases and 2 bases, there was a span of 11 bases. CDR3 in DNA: TGCAGCGCCACGACAGGAAACACTGAAGCTTTCTTT. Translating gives CSATTGNTEAFF.

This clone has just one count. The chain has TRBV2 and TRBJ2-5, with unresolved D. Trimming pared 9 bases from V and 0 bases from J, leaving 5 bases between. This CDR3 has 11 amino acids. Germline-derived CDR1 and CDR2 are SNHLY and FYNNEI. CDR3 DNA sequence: TGTGCCAGGACATACCAAGAGACCCAGTACTTC. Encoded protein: CARTYQETQYF.

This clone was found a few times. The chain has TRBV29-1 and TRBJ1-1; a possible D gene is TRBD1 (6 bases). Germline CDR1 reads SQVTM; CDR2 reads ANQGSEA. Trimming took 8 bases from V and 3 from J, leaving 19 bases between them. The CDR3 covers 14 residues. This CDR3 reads CSTGQRTRDTEAFF. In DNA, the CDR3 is TGCAGCACAGGACAGCGTACGAGGGACACTGAAGCTTTCTTT.

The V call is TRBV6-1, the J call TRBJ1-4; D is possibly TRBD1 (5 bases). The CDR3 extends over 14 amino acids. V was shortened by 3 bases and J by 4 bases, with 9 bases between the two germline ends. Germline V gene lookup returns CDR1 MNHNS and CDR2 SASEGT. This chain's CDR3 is CASSDRGGNEKLFF. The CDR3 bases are TGTGCCAGCAGTGACCGGGGGGGTAATGAAAAACTGTTTTTT.

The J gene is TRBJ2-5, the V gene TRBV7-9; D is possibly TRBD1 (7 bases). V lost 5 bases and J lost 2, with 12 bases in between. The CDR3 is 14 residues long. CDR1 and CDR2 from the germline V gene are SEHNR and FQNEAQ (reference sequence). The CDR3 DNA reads TGTGCCAGCAGCCAGGGGGGACGTCAAGAGACCCAGTACTTC. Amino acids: CASSQGGRQETQYF.

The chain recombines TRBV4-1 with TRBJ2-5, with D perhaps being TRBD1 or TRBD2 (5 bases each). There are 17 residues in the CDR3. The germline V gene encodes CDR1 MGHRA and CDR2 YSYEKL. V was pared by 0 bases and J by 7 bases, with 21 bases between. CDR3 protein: CASSQDLIPGTRGTQYF. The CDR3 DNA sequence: TGCGCCAGCAGCCAAGATCTAATCCCCGGGACCCGAGGGACCCAGTACTTC.

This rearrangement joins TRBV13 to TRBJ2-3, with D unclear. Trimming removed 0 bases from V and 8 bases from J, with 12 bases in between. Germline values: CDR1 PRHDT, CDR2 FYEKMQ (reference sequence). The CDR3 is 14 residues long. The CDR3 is CASSLGLRRATQYF. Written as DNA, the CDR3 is TGTGCCAGCAGCTTAGGACTGCGCCGCGCTACGCAGTATTTT.

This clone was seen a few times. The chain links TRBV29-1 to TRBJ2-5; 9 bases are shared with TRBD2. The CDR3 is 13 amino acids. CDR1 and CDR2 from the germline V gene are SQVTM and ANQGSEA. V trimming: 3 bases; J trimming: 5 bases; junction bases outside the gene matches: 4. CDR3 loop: CSVDLAGVETQYF. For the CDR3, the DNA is TGCAGCGTTGATTTAGCGGGGGTTGAGACCCAGTACTTC.

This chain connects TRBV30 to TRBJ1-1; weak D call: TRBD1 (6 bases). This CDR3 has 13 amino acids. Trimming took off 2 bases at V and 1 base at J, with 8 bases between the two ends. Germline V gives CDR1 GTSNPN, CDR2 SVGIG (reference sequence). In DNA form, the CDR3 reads TGTGCCTGGAGTCTGGGGGCGAACACTGAAGCTTTCTTT. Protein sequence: CAWSLGANTEAFF.

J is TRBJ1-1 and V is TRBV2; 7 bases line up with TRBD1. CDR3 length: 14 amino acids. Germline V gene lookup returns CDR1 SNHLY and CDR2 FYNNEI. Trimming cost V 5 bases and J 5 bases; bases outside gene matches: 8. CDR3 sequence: CASSPDRARTEAFF. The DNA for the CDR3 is TGTGCCAGCAGTCCCGACAGGGCCAGGACTGAAGCTTTCTTT.

As DNA, the CDR3 is TGCGCCAGCAGCCAAGATATGGACAGGGGGCGCGGAAAACTGTTTTTT. It encodes CASSQDMDRGRGKLFF. The gene calls are TRBV4-1 and TRBJ1-4; 11 nucleotides line up with TRBD1. This CDR3 is built from 16 residues. With 0 bases clipped from V and 10 bases from J, the junction kept 7 bases outside the gene matches. The germline V gene has CDR1 MGHRA and CDR2 YSYEKL.

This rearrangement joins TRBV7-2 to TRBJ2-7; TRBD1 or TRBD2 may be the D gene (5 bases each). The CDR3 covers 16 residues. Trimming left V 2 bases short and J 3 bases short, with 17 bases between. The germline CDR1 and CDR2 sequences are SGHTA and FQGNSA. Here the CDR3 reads CASSLTGTEGIYEQYF. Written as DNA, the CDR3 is TGTGCCAGCAGCTTAACGGGTACCGAGGGGATCTACGAGCAGTACTTC.

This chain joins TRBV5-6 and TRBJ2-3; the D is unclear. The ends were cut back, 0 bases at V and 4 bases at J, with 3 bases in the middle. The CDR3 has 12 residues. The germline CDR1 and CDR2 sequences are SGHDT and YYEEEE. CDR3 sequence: CASSLEADTQYF. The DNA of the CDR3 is TGTGCCAGCAGCTTGGAGGCAGATACGCAGTATTTT.

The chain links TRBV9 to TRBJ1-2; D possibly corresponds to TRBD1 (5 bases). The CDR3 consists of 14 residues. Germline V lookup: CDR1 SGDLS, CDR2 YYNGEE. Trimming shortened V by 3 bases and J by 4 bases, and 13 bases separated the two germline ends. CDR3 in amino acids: CASSGGPSVYGYTF. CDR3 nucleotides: TGTGCCAGCAGCGGGGGACCGTCGGTCTATGGCTACACCTTC.